The rows below give T cell receptor beta chains drawn from one sample of a study of T cell repertoires in cytomegalovirus infection. Each CDR3 protein is one row after TCRdb ran MiXCR on the reads. The sample yields 350,000 to 550,000 distinct CDR3 sequences, 25% to 40% seen once. The sample was PBMCs. The receptors come from a human donor in good health (CMV status not recorded). Some clones in this sample may be carry-over from other donors' samples. Each CDR3 is given with its conserved first and last residue. A D gene is named only where the DNA matches it firmly. Clone size is given for some rows only: seen once, a few or many times, or a class if the clone is expanded.

v_call	clone_size	j_call	d_call	cdr3_nt	cdr3_aa
TRBV7-9	NA	TRBJ2-5	TRBD2	TGTGCCAGCAGCTTAGGAGCCCAAAAGCGGGAGACCCAGTGCTTC	CASSLGAQKRETQCF
TRBV11-1	many	TRBJ2-1	TRBD1	TGTGCCAGCAGCTTAGACAGACAGGGTAGGGGTGAGCAGTTCTTC	CASSLDRQGRGEQFF
TRBV7-6	many	TRBJ2-3	NA	TGTGCCAGCACCCCCGGGGCGCCGGGCACAGATACGCAGTATTTT	CASTPGAPGTDTQYF
TRBV12-3/TRBV12-4	many	TRBJ1-1	NA	TGTGCCAGCAGTTTTCGCCCAGGGCTGAACACTGAAGCTTTCTTT	CASSFRPGLNTEAFF
TRBV20-1	NA	TRBJ2-7	NA	TGCAGTGCTAGCGGGCAGGGGGGCTACGAGCAGTACTTC	CSASGQGGYEQYF
TRBV29-1	few	TRBJ2-7	NA	TGCAGCGTAAAGGGGGTAGGCTCCTACGAGCAGTACTTC	CSVKGVGSYEQYF
TRBV7-9	NA	TRBJ1-5	NA	TGTGCCAGCAGCTCAGCGTCGGTGGACAATCAGCCCCAGCATTTT	CASSSASVDNQPQHF
TRBV20-1	NA	TRBJ2-7	NA	TGCAGTGCTAGAGTTTGGTCCTACGAGCAGTACTTC	CSARVWSYEQYF
TRBV4-1	NA	TRBJ1-4	NA	TGCGCCAGCAGCCAAGGCCGGACCCTTAATGAAAAACTGTTTTTT	CASSQGRTLNEKLFF
TRBV20-1	NA	TRBJ2-7	TRBD2	TGCAGTGCTATAGCGGGGGGCCCCTACGAGCAGTACTTC	CSAIAGGPYEQYF
TRBV7-6	few	TRBJ2-2	TRBD2	TGTGCCAGCAGCTTAGTTCCAGCGGGGGTCCCCGCGAACACCGGGGAGCTGTTTTTT	CASSLVPAGVPANTGELFF
TRBV6-6	NA	TRBJ2-7	TRBD1	TGTGCCAGCAGTTGCCGGGGCGCCCCGGGACAGCACTCCTACGAGCAGTACTTC	CASSCRGAPGQHSYEQYF
TRBV12-3/TRBV12-4	NA	TRBJ2-1	TRBD1	TGTGCCAGCAGTTTGGGGACAGGGTTCGATGAGCAGTTCTTC	CASSLGTGFDEQFF
TRBV5-4	many	TRBJ2-5	NA	TGTGCCAGCAGCTTATTTAGGGACTTCGAGTACTTC	CASSLFRDFEYF